Listed below are T cell receptor beta chains from one sample, sequenced in a study of CD8+ T cells in alopecia areata. Assay used: immunoSEQ multiplex PCR; TCRdb lists only in-frame clones, some missing. This sample yields 150,000 to 200,000 clones, of which roughly 60% are seen a single time; approximately 1.4% belongs to the top ten. The sequencing used CD4+ T cells sorted from blood, collected at week 49, from a patient treated with tofacitinib. These receptor sequences come from a human donor with alopecia areata. CDR3s include the opening cysteine and the closing phenylalanine or tryptophan. A D gene is named only where the DNA matches it firmly. Some rows have no size entry. The others give once, few or many, or a class for an expanded clone.

CDR3	DNA	V	length	D	size	J
CAWRTSRGAYGYTF	TGTGCCTGGAGGACGAGCAGGGGCGCATATGGCTACACCTTC	TRBV30	14	NA	NA	TRBJ1-2
CASSQDGTSGGADTQYF	TGCGCCAGCAGCCAAGATGGGACTAGCGGGGGCGCAGATACGCAGTATTTT	TRBV4-3	17	TRBD2	NA	TRBJ2-3
CASRGTAYGYTF	TGTGCCAGCAGGGGGACGGCCTATGGCTACACCTTC	TRBV6-5	12	NA	NA	TRBJ1-2
CASSPEHQGLNQPQHF	TGTGCCAGTAGTCCGGAACACCAGGGACTCAATCAGCCCCAGCATTTT	TRBV19	16	NA	few	TRBJ1-5
CSVEQGANQPQHF	TGCAGCGTTGAGCAGGGAGCGAATCAGCCCCAGCATTTT	TRBV29-1	13	NA	NA	TRBJ1-5
CASSLTGVSNTGELFF	TGTGCCAGCAGCTTAACGGGGGTATCGAACACCGGGGAGCTGTTTTTT	TRBV7-3	16	NA	few	TRBJ2-2
CSVGYPGQGTYEQYF	TGCAGCGTTGGATACCCGGGACAGGGAACCTACGAGCAGTACTTC	TRBV29-1	15	TRBD1	few	TRBJ2-7
CAWTPGGVQRNTIYF	TGTGCCTGGACCCCCGGCGGGGTTCAAAGAAACACCATATATTTT	TRBV30	15	NA	NA	TRBJ1-3
CASSDSTSGGDEQFF	TGTGCCAGCAGTGACTCGACTAGCGGGGGAGATGAGCAGTTCTTC	TRBV6-4	15	TRBD2	medium-sized	TRBJ2-1
CAISVKEEIRYTF	TGTGCCATCAGTGTAAAGGAGGAGATTCGCTACACCTTC	TRBV10-3	13	NA	NA	TRBJ1-2
CAWADRFREKLFF	TGTGCCTGGGCTGACAGGTTTCGTGAAAAACTGTTTTTT	TRBV30	13	NA	NA	TRBJ1-4
CSVDQGAKAFF	TGCAGCGTTGACCAAGGGGCTAAAGCTTTCTTT	TRBV29-1	11	NA	NA	TRBJ1-1
CASSPAVPIGEQYF	TGCGCCAGCAGCCCTGCCGTGCCTATTGGCGAGCAGTACTTC	TRBV5-1	14	NA	NA	TRBJ2-7
CSARDSNYAYF	TGCAGTGCTAGAGACTCCAATTACGCGTATTTT	TRBV20-1	11	NA	NA	TRBJ2-3
CASKRRDSLFF	TGTGCCAGCAAAAGACGGGATAGCCTGTTCTTC	TRBV6-6	11	NA	many	TRBJ2-1
CSAQIETQYF	TGCAGTGCTCAGATAGAGACCCAGTACTTC	TRBV20-1	10	NA	few	TRBJ2-5
CASRTQDYGYTF	TGTGCCAGCAGAACACAGGATTATGGCTACACCTTC	TRBV6-5	12	NA	NA	TRBJ1-2
CASSLAGTSGETQYF	TGCGCCAGCAGCCTTGCCGGGACTAGCGGCGAGACCCAGTACTTC	TRBV4-3	15	TRBD2	NA	TRBJ2-5
CSAQGYEAFF	TGCAGCGCTCAGGGGTATGAAGCTTTCTTT	TRBV29-1	10	NA	NA	TRBJ1-1
CAWSKGYGYTF	TGTGCCTGGAGTAAGGGCTATGGCTACACCTTC	TRBV30	11	NA	NA	TRBJ1-2
CASSPIDRVNTEAFF	TGCGCCAGCAGCCCTATAGACAGGGTGAACACTGAAGCTTTCTTT	TRBV5-1	15	TRBD1	NA	TRBJ1-1
CSVEKGVTEAFF	TGCAGCGTTGAGAAAGGGGTCACTGAAGCTTTCTTT	TRBV29-1	12	NA	NA	TRBJ1-1
CASSLWGQGSGYTF	TGCGCCAGCAGCCTCTGGGGACAGGGAAGCGGCTACACCTTC	TRBV5-1	14	TRBD1	NA	TRBJ1-2
CASSFGGTEAFF	TGTGCCAGCAGTTTCGGCGGCACTGAAGCTTTCTTT	TRBV6-5	12	NA	NA	TRBJ1-1
CASSESQGANGYTF	TGTGCCAGCAGTGAATCCCAGGGGGCGAATGGCTACACCTTC	TRBV6-1	14	TRBD1	few	TRBJ1-2
CASSSDRGSYNEQFF	TGTGCCAGCAGCTCTGACAGAGGCTCCTACAATGAGCAGTTCTTC	TRBV2	15	NA	NA	TRBJ2-1
CASSLAQGTKNIQYF	TGCGCCAGCAGCTTGGCCCAGGGGACCAAAAACATTCAGTACTTC	TRBV5-1	15	NA	NA	TRBJ2-4
CASSPHLRDTQYF	TGTGCCAGCAGCCCACATCTGAGGGATACGCAGTATTTT	TRBV14	13	NA	NA	TRBJ2-3
CASSGLSRDRGTEAFF	TGTGCCAGCAGCGGACTAAGCCGGGACAGGGGCACTGAAGCTTTCTTT	TRBV9	16	TRBD1	NA	TRBJ1-1
CASSLGGGPYEQYF	TGTGCCAGCAGCTTAGGGGGGGGCCCCTACGAGCAGTACTTC	TRBV11-2	14	NA	few	TRBJ2-7
CAWKAQGLRDEAFF	TGTGCCTGGAAAGCGCAGGGACTTAGGGATGAAGCTTTCTTT	TRBV30	14	NA	NA	TRBJ1-1
CASSQDWGLGEETQYF	TGCGCCAGCAGCCAAGATTGGGGGTTAGGAGAAGAGACCCAGTACTTC	TRBV4-3	16	NA	NA	TRBJ2-5
CSGAQTGLGIEQFF	TGCAGCGGTGCCCAGACGGGACTAGGAATTGAGCAGTTCTTC	TRBV29-1	14	TRBD2	once	TRBJ2-1
CASSQDRTAKNIQYF	TGCGCCAGCAGCCAAGATCGGACCGCCAAAAACATTCAGTACTTC	TRBV4-1	15	NA	NA	TRBJ2-4
CASSGRGQGFYEQYF	TGTGCCAGCAGTGGCCGGGGACAGGGGTTTTACGAGCAGTACTTC	TRBV25-1	15	TRBD1	NA	TRBJ2-7
CAISTGTNEKLFF	TGTGCCATCAGCACTGGGACTAATGAAAAACTGTTTTTT	TRBV10-3	13	NA	few	TRBJ1-4
CASSQESGGAYEQYF	TGCGCCAGCAGCCAAGAAAGCGGGGGAGCCTACGAGCAGTACTTC	TRBV4-1	15	TRBD2	NA	TRBJ2-7
CASSLAGTSPTDTQYF	TGTGCCAGCAGCTTGGCCGGGACTAGCCCCACAGATACGCAGTATTTT	TRBV5-6	16	TRBD2	NA	TRBJ2-3
CASRRGAMGTEAFF	TGTGCCAGCCGAAGGGGGGCAATGGGCACTGAAGCTTTCTTT	TRBV2	14	NA	NA	TRBJ1-1
CASRGDQNRQPQHF	TGTGCCAGCCGCGGGGACCAGAATCGGCAGCCCCAGCATTTT	TRBV19	14	NA	NA	TRBJ1-5
CASSSGSASGANVLTF	TGTGCCAGCAGTTCCGGATCCGCGTCTGGGGCCAACGTCCTGACTTTC	TRBV28	16	NA	NA	TRBJ2-6
CASSPRITGLDEQFF	TGTGCCAGCAGCCCGAGGATTACAGGGCTCGATGAGCAGTTCTTC	TRBV27	15	NA	NA	TRBJ2-1
CAWMSARGRGYTF	TGTGCCTGGATGTCGGCCCGTGGTCGTGGCTACACCTTC	TRBV30	13	NA	NA	TRBJ1-2
CASSLKRGGQAEQYF	TGTGCCAGCAGTCTGAAGCGGGGGGGCCAGGCCGAGCAGTACTTC	TRBV7-2	15	TRBD2	NA	TRBJ2-7
CASSAVNRALRRNEQFF	TGCGCCAGCAGTGCGGTGAACAGGGCATTAAGGAGGAATGAGCAGTTCTTC	TRBV10-1	17	NA	NA	TRBJ2-1
CASSPLSGGNTDTQYF	TGTGCCAGCTCACCACTTAGCGGGGGAAACACAGATACGCAGTATTTT	TRBV18	16	TRBD2	few	TRBJ2-3
CASSLDPRGDTEAFF	TGCGCCAGCAGCTTAGACCCAAGGGGCGACACTGAAGCTTTCTTT	TRBV5-1	15	NA	NA	TRBJ1-1
CRPYRTYAVYEQYF	TGCAGGCCTTATCGCACCTACGCTGTCTACGAGCAGTACTTC	TRBV29-1	14	NA	NA	TRBJ2-7
CASSQGVSQAKNIQYF	TGCGCCAGCAGCCAAGGCGTGAGTCAAGCCAAAAACATTCAGTACTTC	TRBV4-3	16	NA	few	TRBJ2-4
CASSQGAGSDTQYF	TGTGCCAGCAGCCAAGGGGCGGGATCAGATACGCAGTATTTT	TRBV4-2	14	NA	NA	TRBJ2-3
CASSQEGVRGDGYTF	TGCGCCAGCAGCCAAGAGGGAGTAAGGGGGGACGGCTACACCTTC	TRBV4-3	15	NA	once	TRBJ1-2